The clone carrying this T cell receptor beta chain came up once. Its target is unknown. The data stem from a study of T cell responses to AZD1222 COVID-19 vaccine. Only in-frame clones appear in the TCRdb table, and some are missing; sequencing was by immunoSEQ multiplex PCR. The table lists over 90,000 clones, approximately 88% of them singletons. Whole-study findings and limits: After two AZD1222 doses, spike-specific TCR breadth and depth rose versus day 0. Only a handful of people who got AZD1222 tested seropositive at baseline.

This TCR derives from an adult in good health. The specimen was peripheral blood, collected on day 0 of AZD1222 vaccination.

The CDR3 spells CASTGQVNTEAFF. The CDR3 bases are TGTGCCAGCACGGGACAGGTTAACACTGAAGCTTTCTTT. V and J are TRBV19 and TRBJ1-1; 8 nucleotides align to TRBD1. The V and J ends lost 9 bases and 2 bases, in that order; junction bases with no gene match: 5. The germline CDR1 and CDR2 sequences are LNHDA and SQIVND (reference sequence). The length of the CDR3 is 13 residues. Together with reference TRBV19 and TRBJ1-1, the CDR3 gives the full variable domain: DGGITQSPKYLFRKEGQNVTLSCEQNLNHDAMYWYRQDPGQGLRLIYYSQIVNDFQKGDIAEGYSVSREKKESFPLTVTSAQKNPTAFYLCASTGQVNTEAFFGQGTRLTVV.